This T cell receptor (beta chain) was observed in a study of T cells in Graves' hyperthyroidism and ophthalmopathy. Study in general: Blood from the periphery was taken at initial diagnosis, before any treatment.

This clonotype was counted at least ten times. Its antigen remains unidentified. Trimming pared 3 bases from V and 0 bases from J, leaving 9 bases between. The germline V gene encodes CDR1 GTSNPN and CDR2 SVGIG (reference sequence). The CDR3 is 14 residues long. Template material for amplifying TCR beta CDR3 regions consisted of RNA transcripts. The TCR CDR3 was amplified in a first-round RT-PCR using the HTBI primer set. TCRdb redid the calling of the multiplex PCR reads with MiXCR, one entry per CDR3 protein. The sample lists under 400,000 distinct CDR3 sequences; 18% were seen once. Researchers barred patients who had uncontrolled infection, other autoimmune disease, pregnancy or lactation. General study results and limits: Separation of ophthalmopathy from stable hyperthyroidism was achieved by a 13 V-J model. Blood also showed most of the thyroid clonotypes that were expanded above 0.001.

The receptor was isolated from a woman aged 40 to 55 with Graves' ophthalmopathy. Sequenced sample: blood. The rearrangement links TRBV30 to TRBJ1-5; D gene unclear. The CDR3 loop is CAWSRDTSNQPQHF. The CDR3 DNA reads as TGTGCCTGGAGCCGAGACACTAGCAATCAGCCCCAGCATTTT.